The 8 T cell receptor beta chains given below trace back to one sample, sequenced in a study of T cells in women clearing cervical HPV infection. Only in-frame clones appear in the TCRdb table, and some are missing; sequencing was by immunoSEQ multiplex PCR. Recorded for this sample: 31,000 or so clones. Sequences were obtained from blood buffy coat. These receptors originate from a woman between 18 and 69 years old with a cervical HPV16 infection that either progressed to CIN3+ or cleared (not recorded which).

To note about this clone: The read falls 3 residues short of the CDR3 end, and the missing part is taken from the germline J gene. V usage is TRBV24-1 and J usage is TRBJ2-3; 13 bases fit TRBD2. The CDR3 sequence is 19 residues long. The V and J ends lost 2 bases and 2 bases, in that order; junction bases with no gene match: 9. The germline CDR1 and CDR2 sequences are KGHDR and SFDVKD. CDR3 in amino acids: CATSDSLRTSGSPTDTQYF. CDR3 DNA (partial): TGTGCCACCAGTGATTCCCTACGGACTAGCGGGAGCCCCACAGATACG.

A note on this clone: Coverage ceases 3 residues before the CDR3 finishes, and the germline J gene fills in the end. This rearrangement joins TRBV19 to TRBJ2-7, with 7 bases that match TRBD1. With V trimmed by 4 bases and J by 6 bases, 12 bases remained unmatched. The CDR3 has 15 residues. Germline assignment: CDR1 LNHDA and CDR2 SQIVND (reference sequence). Partial CDR3 DNA: TGTGCCAGTAGTAGCCAGGGGGTGGCCGTTTCCGAG. Amino acids: CASSSQGVAVSE. The full CDR3 protein is CASSSQGVAVSEQYF.

The sequenced part of the CDR3 DNA is TGCAGTGCTAGAGATCCAGGGAAGGAGACC. Protein: CSARDPGKET. The entire CDR3 protein is CSARDPGKETQYF. The rearrangement links TRBV20-1 to TRBJ2-5; D is perhaps TRBD1 (5 bases). The CDR3 is cut off 3 residues early in the read; its end comes from the germline J gene. The V gene's germline CDR1 is DFQATT and CDR2 SNEGSKA (reference sequence). The CDR3 contains 13 residues. Trimming removed 0 bases from V and 5 bases from J, with 10 bases in between.

On this clone: The CDR3 extends 3 residues past the end of the read, so its final part is completed from the germline J gene. The chain carries TRBV5-6 and TRBJ2-3; TRBD1 might be the D (6 bases). There are 14 residues in the CDR3. CDR1 SGHDT and CDR2 YYEEEE come from the germline V gene. V was cut by 5 bases and J by 2 bases, with 12 bases left in between. CDR3: CASSLGALTDTQYF. Incomplete CDR3 DNA: TGTGCCAGCAGTCTGGGGGCCCTCACAGATACG.

Points on this clone: Read data end 3 residues before the CDR3 end; the end is taken from the germline J gene. The rearrangement links TRBV6-1 to TRBJ2-3, with D hard to call. This CDR3 spans 16 amino acids. CDR1 is MNHNS, CDR2 SASEGT, per germline. Trimming stripped 2 bases from V and 7 bases from J, with 19 bases between. The CDR3 bases that were read are TGTGCCAGCAGTGAAAATGCGGTCCCTACTGTGTATACG. It is translated as CASSENAVPTVYT. In full, the CDR3 is CASSENAVPTVYTQYF.

In regard to this clone: The missing CDR3 end, 3 residues past where the read stops, is filled in from the germline J gene. This chain joins TRBV19 and TRBJ2-5, with 7 bases matching TRBD1. Germline CDR1 is LNHDA and CDR2 is SQIVND (reference sequence). This CDR3 has 15 amino acids. J gave up 4 bases and V 5 bases, and 10 bases lay outside the gene matches. CDR3 region: CASSARGMVGETQYF. CDR3 DNA, as far as it was read: TGTGCCAGTAGTGCCAGGGGGATGGTCGGAGAGACC.

For this clone: Read sequence stops 3 residues before the CDR3 end, and the germline J gene provides the missing end. The rearrangement joins TRBV13 to TRBJ2-4; perhaps TRBD1 as D (6 bases). The V end lost 4 bases, the J end lost 8 bases, and 9 bases lay between the germline ends. The CDR3 is made up of 12 amino acids. Germline V gives CDR1 PRHDT, CDR2 FYEKMQ (reference sequence). The part of the CDR3 DNA that was read is TGTGCCAGCAGCTCCCGACAGGACATT. This codes for CASSSRQDI. The complete CDR3 reads CASSSRQDIQYF.

Turning to this clone: The observed sequence ends 3 residues before the CDR3 terminus, with the missing tail filled in from the germline J gene. The rearrangement joins TRBV5-1 to TRBJ1-1; D unclear. Germline V gene data show CDR1 as SGHRS and CDR2 as YFSETQ. Deletions cut 4 bases from V and 4 bases from J, with 11 bases between. This CDR3 is built from 13 residues. Incomplete CDR3 DNA: TGCGCCAGCAGCCCCTTGACTGCCACTGAA. This encodes CASSPLTATE. The whole CDR3 reads CASSPLTATEAFF.